This T cell receptor (beta chain) came from a study of T-cell reconstitution after alpha-beta-depleted transplantation in children. Findings and limits, study-wide: Approximately two months post-transplant, alpha-beta T cells reportedly originated from several hundred expanded graft clones. There were some patients whose high TCRbeta diversity at day 60 came from surviving recipient T cells and thymic progenitors. The main origin of T-cell counts and diversity one year after transplant was newly produced T cells.

This clonotype was seen many times. The target antigen is unknown. As it was prepared, the TCRbeta library received unique molecular identifiers. Via MiXCR, TCRdb re-called the PCR reads, giving one row per CDR3 protein. The sample has fewer than 550,000 distinct CDR3 sequences; more than 9.5% are singletons. Trimming took off 0 bases at V and 3 bases at J, with 15 bases between the two ends. The CDR3 covers 17 residues. Germline V gene sequence: CDR1 SGDLS, CDR2 YYNGEE. The input for sequencing was PBMCs, mostly from graft donor cells, taken 180 days after TCRalphabeta/CD19-depleted stem cell transplant. The V call is TRBV9, the J call TRBJ2-2, with D possibly matching TRBD2 (6 bases). This receptor was obtained from a female patient aged 2 to 10 who had a stem cell transplant for aplastic anemia, so the T cells may come from the graft donor. The chain's CDR3 is CASSVDLGWGDTGELFF. The CDR3 DNA reads TGTGCCAGCAGCGTAGACTTAGGATGGGGGGACACCGGGGAGCTGTTTTTT.